This TCR beta chain appears in the sequencing data of a study of CD8 T cells in ankylosing spondylitis. General observations from the study: Ankylosing spondylitis blood appeared to carry a characteristic TCR beta motif of roughly 8 highly homologous variants.

In TCRdb, the 5' RACE reads were re-called with MiXCR into one record per CDR3 protein. The repertoire holds 750,000 to 850,000 distinct CDR3 sequences, roughly 12% seen once, with 0.51% in the top ten. On this clonotype itself: Its antigen is not known.

The V gene's germline CDR1 is LGHNA and CDR2 YSLEER. The CDR3 is 16 residues long. The V end was cut by 4 bases, the J end by 0 bases, with 13 bases between. The chain combines TRBV4-3 with TRBJ2-1, with a weak D call TRBD1 (5 bases). Sequencing input: blood, either unsorted or a sorted T cell fraction (not recorded which). The receptor comes from a male donor with ankylosing spondylitis. CDR3: CASSPGLSSSYNEQFF. Here the CDR3 DNA reads TGCGCCAGCAGCCCAGGGCTTTCTAGCTCCTACAATGAGCAGTTCTTC.